This is a list of T cell receptor beta chains from one sample in a study of shared clonotypes between healthy human individuals. Measured with immunoSEQ multiplex PCR; TCRdb has only the in-frame clones, and not every one. This sample carries 600,000 to 750,000 clones, about two thirds of them seen once, and the ten largest clones take around 2%. Sequenced input: memory CD4+ T cells sorted from blood. The receptor set was obtained from a woman under 40 in good health. Each CDR3 is given with its conserved first and last residue. A D gene is named only where the DNA matches it firmly.

v_call	d_call	j_call	cdr3_aa
TRBV11-2	TRBD2	TRBJ2-5	CASTKVREEETQYF
TRBV18	.	TRBJ2-2	CASSPLSARGASDGELFF
TRBV11-1	TRBD1	TRBJ1-1	CASSLDREPFF
TRBV28	.	TRBJ1-5	CASSLYGFGNQPQHF
TRBV5-3	.	TRBJ2-1	CARSPETGDNEQFF
TRBV27	TRBD1	TRBJ1-2	CASSLLVQGATNYGYTF
TRBV5-1	TRBD1	TRBJ1-1	CASSFQGANTEAFF
TRBV10-3	.	TRBJ2-3	CAIKPGREYEDTQYF
TRBV11-2	.	TRBJ2-1	CASTPTPSSFSYNEQFF
TRBV7-2	.	TRBJ1-2	CASSFLMDVSYTF
TRBV30	.	TRBJ1-6	CAWNGPGSYSPLHF
TRBV2	.	TRBJ2-7	CASKEGTYEQYF
TRBV10-3	.	TRBJ2-7	CAIRPRGSEEHEQYF
TRBV5-1	TRBD1	TRBJ2-1	CASSLGTGDNEQFF
TRBV5-4	TRBD1	TRBJ1-1	CASSRGGRNTEAFF
TRBV6-7	.	TRBJ2-7	CASSFSVPYEQYF
TRBV7-9	.	TRBJ2-7	CASSFFMGAGTSYEQYF
TRBV11-3	TRBD1	TRBJ1-2	CASSSTGGNGYTF
TRBV18	.	TRBJ1-6	CASSPRGERSSPLHF
TRBV5-1	.	TRBJ1-2	CASSLEVSRVGYTF
TRBV10-3	TRBD1	TRBJ2-1	CAISERQGSYNEQFF
TRBV18	.	TRBJ1-2	CASSPLDRAYGYTF
TRBV5-1	TRBD1	TRBJ1-1	CASSPAWTGVAFF
TRBV5-1	.	TRBJ2-7	CASSPDNHYEQYF
TRBV18	.	TRBJ2-1	CASSYSQGTYNEQFF
TRBV7-8	.	TRBJ1-1	CASRFSGGTRTEAFF
TRBV25-1	.	TRBJ2-2	CASNSPAGGELFF
TRBV11-3	.	TRBJ2-2	CASSSPHGTGELFF
TRBV5-1	.	TRBJ2-1	CASSLASIRGYNEQFF
TRBV7-9	TRBD1	TRBJ1-3	CASSAQTGSFRYPGNTIYF
TRBV10-3	TRBD1	TRBJ1-1	CATSDRVLVNTEAFF
TRBV7-9	.	TRBJ1-5	CASSLGTRLSEGNQPQHF
TRBV10-1	TRBD2	TRBJ2-1	CASSKGGRALDNEQFF
TRBV28	TRBD1	TRBJ1-5	CASTPAPTGGQPQHF
TRBV19	.	TRBJ2-2	CASSMLLDSNTGELFF
TRBV10-3	TRBD1	TRBJ1-2	CAISGGIYGYTF
TRBV29-1	.	TRBJ1-2	CSGWDTLSDGYTF
TRBV18	TRBD1	TRBJ1-2	CASSPGRGHDYGYTF
TRBV7-8	.	TRBJ2-1	CASSLAGGTSYNEQFF
TRBV28	.	TRBJ2-7	CASSHALRVGGEQYF
TRBV27	TRBD2	TRBJ2-3	CASSSPSASGSTQYF